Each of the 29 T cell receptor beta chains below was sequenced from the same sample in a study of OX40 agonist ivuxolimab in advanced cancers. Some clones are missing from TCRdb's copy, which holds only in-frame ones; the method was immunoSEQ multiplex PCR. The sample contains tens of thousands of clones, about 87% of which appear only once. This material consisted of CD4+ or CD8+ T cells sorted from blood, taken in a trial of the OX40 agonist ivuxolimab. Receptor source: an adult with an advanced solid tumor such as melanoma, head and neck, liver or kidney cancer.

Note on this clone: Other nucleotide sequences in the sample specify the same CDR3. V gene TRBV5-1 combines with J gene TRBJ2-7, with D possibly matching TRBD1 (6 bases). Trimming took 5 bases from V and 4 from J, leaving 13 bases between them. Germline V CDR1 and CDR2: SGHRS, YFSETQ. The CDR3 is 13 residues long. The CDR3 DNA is TGCGCCAGCAGTGGCGGACAGCCATACGAGCAGTACTTC. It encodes CASSGGQPYEQYF.

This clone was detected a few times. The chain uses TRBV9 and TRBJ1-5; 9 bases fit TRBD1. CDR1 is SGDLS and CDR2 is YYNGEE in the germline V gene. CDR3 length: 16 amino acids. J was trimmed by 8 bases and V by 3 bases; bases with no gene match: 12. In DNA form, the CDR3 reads TGTGCCAGCAGCGCCAGGACAGGGGAGGGTAGAGAGCCCCAGCATTTT. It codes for CASSARTGEGREPQHF.

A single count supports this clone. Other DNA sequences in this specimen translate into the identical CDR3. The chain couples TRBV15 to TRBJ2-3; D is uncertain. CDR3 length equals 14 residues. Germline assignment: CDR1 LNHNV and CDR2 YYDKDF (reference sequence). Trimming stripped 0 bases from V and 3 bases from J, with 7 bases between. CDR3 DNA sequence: TGTGCCACCAGCAGAGATCGTGGGACAGATACGCAGTATTTT. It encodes CATSRDRGTDTQYF.

This CDR3 reads CASSLPSSRGLSGYTF. CDR3 DNA: TGTGCCAGCAGCTTACCCTCATCCCGGGGGCTGAGTGGCTACACCTTC. The chain combines TRBV7-9 with TRBJ1-2; weak D call: TRBD1 (6 bases). Trimming pared 2 bases from V and 7 bases from J, leaving 20 bases between. The CDR3 loop spans 16 amino acids. Looked up from germline, CDR1 is SEHNR and CDR2 is FQNEAQ (reference sequence).

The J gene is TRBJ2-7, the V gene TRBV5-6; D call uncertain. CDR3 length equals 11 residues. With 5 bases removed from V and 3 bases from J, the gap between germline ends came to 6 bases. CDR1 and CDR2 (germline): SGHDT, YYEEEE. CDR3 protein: CASSHNYEQYF. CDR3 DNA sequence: TGTGCCAGCAGTCATAACTACGAGCAGTACTTC.

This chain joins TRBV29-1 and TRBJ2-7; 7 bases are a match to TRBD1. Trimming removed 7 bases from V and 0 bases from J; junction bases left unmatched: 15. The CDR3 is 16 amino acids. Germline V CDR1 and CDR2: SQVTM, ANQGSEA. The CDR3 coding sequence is TGCAGCGCATCCGGACCCCACGACAGGGCCTCCTACGAGCAGTACTTC. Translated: CSASGPHDRASYEQYF.

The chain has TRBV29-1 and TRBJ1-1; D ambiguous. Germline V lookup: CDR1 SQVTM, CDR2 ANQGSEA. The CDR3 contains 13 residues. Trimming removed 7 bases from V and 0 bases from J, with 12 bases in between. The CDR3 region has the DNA TGCAGCGACCTCCGGGAATTGAACACTGAAGCTTTCTTT. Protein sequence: CSDLRELNTEAFF.

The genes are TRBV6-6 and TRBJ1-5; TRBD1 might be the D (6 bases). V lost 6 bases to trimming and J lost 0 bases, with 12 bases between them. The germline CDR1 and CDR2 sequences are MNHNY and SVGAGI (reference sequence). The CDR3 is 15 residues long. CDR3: CASSNRDISNQPQHF. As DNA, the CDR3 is TGTGCCAGCAGCAACCGGGACATTAGCAATCAGCCCCAGCATTTT.

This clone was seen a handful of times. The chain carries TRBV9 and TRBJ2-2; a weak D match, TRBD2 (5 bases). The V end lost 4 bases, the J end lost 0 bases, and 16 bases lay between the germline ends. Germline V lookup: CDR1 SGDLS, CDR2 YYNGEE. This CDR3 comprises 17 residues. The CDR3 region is CASSPPGIASNTGELFF. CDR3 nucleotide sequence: TGTGCCAGCAGCCCCCCCGGAATAGCGTCGAACACCGGGGAGCTGTTTTTT.

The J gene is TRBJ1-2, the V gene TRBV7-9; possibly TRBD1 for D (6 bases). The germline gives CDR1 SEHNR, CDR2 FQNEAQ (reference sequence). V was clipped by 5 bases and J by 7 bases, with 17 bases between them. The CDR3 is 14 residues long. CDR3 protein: CASSETDSRSGYTF. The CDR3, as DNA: TGTGCCAGCAGCGAAACGGACAGTAGGTCTGGCTACACCTTC. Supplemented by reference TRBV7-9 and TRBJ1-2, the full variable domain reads DTGVSQNPRHKITKRGQNVTFRCDPISEHNRLYWYRQTLGQGPEFLTYFQNEAQLEKSRLLSDRFSAERPKGSFSTLEIQRTEQGDSAMYLCASSETDSRSGYTFGSGTRLTVV.

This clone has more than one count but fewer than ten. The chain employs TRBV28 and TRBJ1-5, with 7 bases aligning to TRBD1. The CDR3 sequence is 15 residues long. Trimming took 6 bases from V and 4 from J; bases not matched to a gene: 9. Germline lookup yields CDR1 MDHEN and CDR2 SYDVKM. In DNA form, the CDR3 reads TGTGCCAGCAGCTTAACAGGGGCCCGAAATCAGCCCCAGCATTTT. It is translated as CASSLTGARNQPQHF.

The chain's CDR3 is CASSPSPPTYEQYF. The CDR3 nucleotides read TGCGCCAGCAGCCCCAGCCCACCGACCTACGAGCAGTACTTC. V and J are TRBV5-1 and TRBJ2-5; D gene uncertain. TRBJ2-7 explains the end of the DNA better; the J call may be wrong. CDR1 is SGHRS and CDR2 is YFSETQ in the germline V gene. The CDR3 extends over 14 amino acids.

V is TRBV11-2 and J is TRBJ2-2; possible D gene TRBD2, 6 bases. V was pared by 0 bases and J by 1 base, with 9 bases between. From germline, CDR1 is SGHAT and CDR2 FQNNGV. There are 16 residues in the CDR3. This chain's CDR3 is CASSLEPGGNTGELFF. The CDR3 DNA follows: TGTGCCAGCAGCTTAGAACCCGGGGGGAACACCGGGGAGCTGTTTTTT.

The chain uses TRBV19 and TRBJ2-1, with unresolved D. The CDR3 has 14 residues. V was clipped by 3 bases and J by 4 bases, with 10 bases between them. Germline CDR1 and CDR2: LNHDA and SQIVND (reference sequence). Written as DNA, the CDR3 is TGTGCCAGTAGTATCCACCCAGGTTACAATGAGCAGTTCTTC. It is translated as CASSIHPGYNEQFF.

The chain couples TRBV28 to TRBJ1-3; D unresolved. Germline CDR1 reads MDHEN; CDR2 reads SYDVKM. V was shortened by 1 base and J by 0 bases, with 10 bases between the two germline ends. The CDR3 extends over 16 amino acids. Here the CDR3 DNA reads TGTGCCAGCAGTTTATACTCCGAGGGCTCTGGAAACACCATATATTTT. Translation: CASSLYSEGSGNTIYF.

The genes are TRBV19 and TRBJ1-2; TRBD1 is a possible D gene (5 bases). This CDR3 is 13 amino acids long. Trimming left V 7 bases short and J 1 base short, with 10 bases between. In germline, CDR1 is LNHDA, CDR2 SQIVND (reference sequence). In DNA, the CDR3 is TGTGCCAGTAAAGCCCAGGGTAACTATGGCTACACCTTC. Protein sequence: CASKAQGNYGYTF.

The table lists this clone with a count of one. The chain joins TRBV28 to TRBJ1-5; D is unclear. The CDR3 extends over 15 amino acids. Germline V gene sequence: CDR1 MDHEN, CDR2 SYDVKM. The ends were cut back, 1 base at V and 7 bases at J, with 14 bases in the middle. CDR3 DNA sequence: TGTGCCAGCAGTTTATTACAAACAAGTTACCAGCCCCAGCATTTT. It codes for CASSLLQTSYQPQHF.

CDR3 coding DNA: TGTGCCAGCAGCTTTTCTGGGGGCGCGCAGTATTTT. Translation: CASSFSGGAQYF. This sequence joins TRBV11-3 and TRBJ2-3; a possible D gene is TRBD1 (6 bases). The germline gives CDR1 SGHNT, CDR2 YENEEA. Trimming cost V 3 bases and J 10 bases, with 11 bases left between them. CDR3 length: 12 residues.

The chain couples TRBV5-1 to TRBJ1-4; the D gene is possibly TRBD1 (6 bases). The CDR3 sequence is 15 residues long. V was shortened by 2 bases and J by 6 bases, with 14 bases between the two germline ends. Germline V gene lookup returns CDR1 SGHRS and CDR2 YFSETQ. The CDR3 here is CASSFTGLGHEKLFF. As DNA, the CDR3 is TGCGCCAGCAGCTTCACAGGGCTCGGGCATGAAAAACTGTTTTTT.

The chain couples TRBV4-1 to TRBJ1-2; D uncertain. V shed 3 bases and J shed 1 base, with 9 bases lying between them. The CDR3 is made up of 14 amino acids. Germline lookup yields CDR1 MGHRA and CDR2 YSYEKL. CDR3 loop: CASSHPTVNYGYTF. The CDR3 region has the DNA TGCGCCAGCAGCCACCCTACAGTTAACTATGGCTACACCTTC.

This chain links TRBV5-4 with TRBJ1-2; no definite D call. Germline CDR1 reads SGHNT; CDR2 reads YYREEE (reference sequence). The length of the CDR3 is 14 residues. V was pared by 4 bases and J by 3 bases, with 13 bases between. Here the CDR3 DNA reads TGTGCCAGCAGCCCTCGGGAGGGAGACTATGGCTACACCTTC. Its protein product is CASSPREGDYGYTF. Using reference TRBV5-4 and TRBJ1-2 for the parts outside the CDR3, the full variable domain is ETGVTQSPTHLIKTRGQQVTLRCSSQSGHNTVSWYQQALGQGPQFIFQYYREEENGRGNFPPRFSGLQFPNYSSELNVNALELDDSALYLCASSPREGDYGYTFGSGTRLTVV.

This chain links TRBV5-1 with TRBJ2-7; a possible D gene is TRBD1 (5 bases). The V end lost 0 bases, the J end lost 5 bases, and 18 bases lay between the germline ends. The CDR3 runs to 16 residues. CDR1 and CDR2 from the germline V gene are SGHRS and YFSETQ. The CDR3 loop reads CASSLEGSGRMNEQYF. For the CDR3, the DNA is TGCGCCAGCAGCTTGGAGGGGTCCGGCAGGATGAACGAGCAGTACTTC.

The CDR3: CASGLVQRSGAGYNEQFF. CDR3 DNA: TGTGCTAGTGGTTTGGTACAGCGTTCAGGGGCCGGCTACAATGAGCAGTTCTTC. The J gene is TRBJ2-1, the V gene TRBV12-5, with D possibly being TRBD1 (6 bases). V lost 0 bases to trimming and J lost 3 bases, with 18 bases between them. The CDR3 consists of 18 residues. Germline values: CDR1 LGHNT, CDR2 FRNRAP.

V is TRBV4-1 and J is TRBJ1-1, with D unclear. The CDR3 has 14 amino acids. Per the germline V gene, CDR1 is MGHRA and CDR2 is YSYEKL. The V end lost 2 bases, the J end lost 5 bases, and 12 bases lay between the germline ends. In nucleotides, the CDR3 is TGCGCCAGCAGCCAAAGGGAGTGGGGAACTGAAGCTTTCTTT. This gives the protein CASSQREWGTEAFF.

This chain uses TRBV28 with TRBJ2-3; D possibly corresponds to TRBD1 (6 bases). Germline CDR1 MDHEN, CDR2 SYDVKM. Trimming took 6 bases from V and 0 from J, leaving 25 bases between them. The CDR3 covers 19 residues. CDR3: CASRLSRDNLPISTDTQYF. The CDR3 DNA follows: TGTGCCAGCAGACTTTCCAGGGACAACTTACCCATAAGCACAGATACGCAGTATTTT.

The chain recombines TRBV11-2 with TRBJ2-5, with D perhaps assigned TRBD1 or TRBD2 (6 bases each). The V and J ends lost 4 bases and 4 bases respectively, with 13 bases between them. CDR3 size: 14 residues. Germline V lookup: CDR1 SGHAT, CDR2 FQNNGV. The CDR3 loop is CASSSMGGGETQYF. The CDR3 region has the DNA TGTGCCAGCAGCTCCATGGGGGGCGGAGAGACCCAGTACTTC.

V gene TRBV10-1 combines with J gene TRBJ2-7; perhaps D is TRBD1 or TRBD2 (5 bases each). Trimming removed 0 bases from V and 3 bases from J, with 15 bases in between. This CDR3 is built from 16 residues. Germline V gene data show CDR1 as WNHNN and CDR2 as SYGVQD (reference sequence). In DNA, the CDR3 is TGCGCCAGCAGTGAGTCGAGTAGGGACCCCAGCTACGAGCAGTACTTC. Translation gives CASSESSRDPSYEQYF.

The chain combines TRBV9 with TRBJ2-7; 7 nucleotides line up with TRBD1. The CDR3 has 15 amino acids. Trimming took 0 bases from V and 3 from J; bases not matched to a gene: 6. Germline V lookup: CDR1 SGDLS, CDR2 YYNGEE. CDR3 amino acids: CASSVEGTEGYEQYF. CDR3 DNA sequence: TGTGCCAGCAGCGTAGAGGGGACAGAGGGCTACGAGCAGTACTTC.

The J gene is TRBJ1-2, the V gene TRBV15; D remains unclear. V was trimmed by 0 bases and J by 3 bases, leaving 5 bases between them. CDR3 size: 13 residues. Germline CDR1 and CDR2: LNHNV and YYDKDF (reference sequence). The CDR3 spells CATSRDGHYGYTF. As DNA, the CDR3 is TGTGCCACCAGCAGAGACGGCCACTATGGCTACACCTTC.